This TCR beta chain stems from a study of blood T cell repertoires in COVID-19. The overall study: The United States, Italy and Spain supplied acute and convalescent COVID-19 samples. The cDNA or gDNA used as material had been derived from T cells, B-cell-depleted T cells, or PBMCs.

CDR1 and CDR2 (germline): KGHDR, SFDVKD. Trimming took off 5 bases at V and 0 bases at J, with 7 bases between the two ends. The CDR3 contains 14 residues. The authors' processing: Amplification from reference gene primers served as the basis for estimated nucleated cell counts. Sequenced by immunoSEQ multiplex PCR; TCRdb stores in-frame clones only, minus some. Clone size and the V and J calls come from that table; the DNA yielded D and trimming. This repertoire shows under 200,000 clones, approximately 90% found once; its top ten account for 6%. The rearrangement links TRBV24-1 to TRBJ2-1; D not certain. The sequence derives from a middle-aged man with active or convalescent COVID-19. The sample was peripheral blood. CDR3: CATSGDTSYNEQFF. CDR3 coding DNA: TGTGCCACCAGTGGCGACACCTCCTACAATGAGCAGTTCTTC.